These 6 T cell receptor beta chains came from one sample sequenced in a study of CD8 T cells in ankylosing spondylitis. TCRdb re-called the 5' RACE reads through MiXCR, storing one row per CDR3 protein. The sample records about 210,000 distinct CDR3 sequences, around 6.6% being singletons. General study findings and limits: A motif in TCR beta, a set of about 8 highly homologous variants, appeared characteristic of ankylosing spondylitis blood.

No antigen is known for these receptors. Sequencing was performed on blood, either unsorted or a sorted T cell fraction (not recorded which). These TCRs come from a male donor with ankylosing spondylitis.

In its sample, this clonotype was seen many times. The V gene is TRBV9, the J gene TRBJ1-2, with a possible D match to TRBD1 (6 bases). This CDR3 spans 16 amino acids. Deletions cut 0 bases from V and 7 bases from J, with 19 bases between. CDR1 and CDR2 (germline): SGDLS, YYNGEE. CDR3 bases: TGTGCCAGCAGCGTAGCTCCAGGGACAACCACCGTTGGCTACACCTTC. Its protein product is CASSVAPGTTTVGYTF.

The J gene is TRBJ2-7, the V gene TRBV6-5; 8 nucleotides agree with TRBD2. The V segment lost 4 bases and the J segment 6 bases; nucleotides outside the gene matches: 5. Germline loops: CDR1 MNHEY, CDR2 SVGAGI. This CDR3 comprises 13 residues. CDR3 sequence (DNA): TGTGCCAGCAGTTCGAGCGGGAGTATCGAGCAGTACTTC. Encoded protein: CASSSSGSIEQYF.

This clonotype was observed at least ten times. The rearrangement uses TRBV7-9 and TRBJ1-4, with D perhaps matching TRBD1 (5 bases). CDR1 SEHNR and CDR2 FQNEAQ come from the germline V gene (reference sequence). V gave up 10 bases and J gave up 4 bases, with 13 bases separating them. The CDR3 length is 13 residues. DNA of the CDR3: TGTGCCACCCGGCGAGGGGATAATGAAAAACTGTTTTTT. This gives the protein CATRRGDNEKLFF.

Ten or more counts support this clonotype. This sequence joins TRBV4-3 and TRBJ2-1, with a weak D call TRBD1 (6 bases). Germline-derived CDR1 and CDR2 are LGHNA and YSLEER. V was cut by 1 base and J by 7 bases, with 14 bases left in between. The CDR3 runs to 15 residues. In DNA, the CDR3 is TGCGCCAGCAGCCAAGGGGGACAAACAAGGAATGAGCAGTTCTTC. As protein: CASSQGGQTRNEQFF.

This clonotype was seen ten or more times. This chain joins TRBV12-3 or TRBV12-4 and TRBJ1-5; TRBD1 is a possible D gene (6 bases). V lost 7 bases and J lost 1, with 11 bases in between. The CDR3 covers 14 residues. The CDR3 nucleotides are TGTGCCAGCACCATACAGGGAAGCAATCAGCCCCAGCATTTT. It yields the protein CASTIQGSNQPQHF.

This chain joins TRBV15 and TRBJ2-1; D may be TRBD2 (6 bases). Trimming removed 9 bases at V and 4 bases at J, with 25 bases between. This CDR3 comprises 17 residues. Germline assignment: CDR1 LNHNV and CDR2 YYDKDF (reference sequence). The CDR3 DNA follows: TGTGCCACAAACCGGGAGCCAGCGGGTTTAAAATACAATGAGCAGTTCTTC. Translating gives CATNREPAGLKYNEQFF.